The rows below give T cell receptor beta chains drawn from one sample of a study of metastatic and nonmetastatic thyroid tumors. MiXCR reprocessed the PCR reads for TCRdb. The sample has 20,000 or so clones, around a third seen once. Sequenced sample: blood. These receptors all come from a male donor with papillary thyroid cancer or a benign thyroid nodule (not recorded which). Some clones in this sample may be carry-over from other donors' samples. Each CDR3 is given with its conserved first and last residue. A D gene is named only where the DNA matches it firmly. Not all rows give a size; the values are once, few, many and, for expanded clones, a class.

d_call	v_call	clone_size	j_call	cdr3_aa	cdr3_nt
TRBD2	TRBV28	medium-sized	TRBJ2-3	CASSLAGIRADTQYF	TGTGCCAGCAGCCTAGCGGGGATCCGGGCAGATACGCAGTATTTT
NA	TRBV28	few	TRBJ2-7	CASSPRGVIYEQYF	TGTGCCAGCAGTCCCAGGGGTGTGATATACGAGCAGTACTTC
TRBD2	TRBV11-2	NA	TRBJ2-7	CASSFLAGGPSDEQYF	TGTGCCAGCAGCTTTCTAGCGGGAGGGCCCTCGGACGAGCAGTACTTC
NA	TRBV11-2	NA	TRBJ2-7	CASSLVTGSRYEQYF	TGTGCCAGCAGCTTGGTAACAGGGTCTAGGTACGAGCAGTACTTC
NA	TRBV20-1	medium-sized	TRBJ2-1	CSARVGQDSYNEQFF	TGCAGTGCTAGAGTGGGGCAGGACTCCTACAATGAGCAGTTCTTC
NA	TRBV28	NA	TRBJ1-1	CAVGALADQNTEAFF	TGTGCCGTCGGAGCCCTGGCTGATCAGAACACTGAAGCTTTCTTT
NA	TRBV20-1	few	TRBJ2-7	CSVSRSSYEQYF	TGCAGTGTATCGCGGAGCTCCTACGAGCAGTACTTC
NA	TRBV6-1	few	TRBJ1-2	CASSEDGDYGYTF	TGTGCCAGCAGTGAAGACGGAGACTATGGCTACACCTTC
NA	TRBV5-1	NA	TRBJ1-2	CASSLADYDYTF	TGCGCCAGCAGCTTGGCGGACTATGACTACACCTTC
NA	TRBV6-1	few	TRBJ2-1	CASSERGLEGVVGFF	TGTGCCAGCAGTGAACGGGGTTTGGAGGGGGTAGTTGGGTTCTTC
TRBD1	TRBV20-1	NA	TRBJ2-5	CSAVTGGGKTQYF	TGCAGTGCTGTTACAGGGGGCGGGAAGACCCAGTACTTC
NA	TRBV6-1	medium-sized	TRBJ2-5	CASSEGGSVETQYF	TGTGCCAGCAGTGAGGGGGGTAGCGTGGAGACCCAGTACTTC
TRBD1	TRBV19	NA	TRBJ1-5	CASTTKGTGRGIPQHF	TGTGCCAGTACCACTAAAGGGACAGGGAGGGGCATACCCCAGCATTTT
NA	TRBV2	many	TRBJ2-1	CASSERPPGEQFF	TGTGCCAGCAGTGAACGTCCTCCAGGAGAGCAGTTCTTC
NA	TRBV4-3	medium-sized	TRBJ2-7	CASSQDTSYEQYF	TGCGCCAGCAGCCAAGATACTAGTTACGAGCAGTACTTC
TRBD1	TRBV11-3	NA	TRBJ2-7	CASSPGQGMGYEQYF	TGTGCCAGCAGCCCGGGACAGGGTATGGGGTACGAGCAGTACTTC
NA	TRBV29-1	many	TRBJ2-1	CSVAPGSNEQFF	TGCAGCGTTGCCCCTGGTAGTAATGAGCAGTTCTTC
TRBD1	TRBV15	many	TRBJ1-5	CATSRGTGLGQPQHF	TGTGCCACCAGCAGAGGGACAGGGCTGGGCCAGCCCCAGCATTTT
NA	TRBV6-2/TRBV6-3	few	TRBJ2-7	CASSYLDRFYEQYF	TGTGCCAGCAGTTACTTAGACAGGTTCTACGAGCAGTACTTC
TRBD1	TRBV19	NA	TRBJ1-4	CASKEGARTNEKLFF	TGTGCCAGTAAGGAGGGGGCGAGGACTAATGAAAAACTGTTTTTT
TRBD1	TRBV7-9	many	TRBJ2-1	CASSPRTGVSSYNEQFF	TGTGCCAGCAGCCCCAGGACAGGGGTAAGCTCCTACAATGAGCAGTTCTTC
NA	TRBV18	many	TRBJ2-5	CTSSPKSWETRDTQETQYF	TGTACCAGCTCACCAAAGTCGTGGGAAACCCGGGACACTCAAGAGACCCAGTACTTC
TRBD1	TRBV30	few	TRBJ2-7	CAWSVAGTAYEQYF	TGTGCCTGGAGTGTGGCCGGGACAGCCTACGAGCAGTACTTC
TRBD2	TRBV20-1	NA	TRBJ2-5	CSASGERGGYQETQYF	TGCAGTGCTAGCGGCGAGCGGGGAGGGTACCAAGAGACCCAGTACTTC
NA	TRBV6-1	NA	TRBJ2-6	CASRPRGYSGANVLTF	TGTGCCAGCAGGCCAAGGGGTTACTCTGGGGCCAACGTCCTGACTTTC
NA	TRBV19	many	TRBJ1-1	CASSISVGTEAFF	TGTGCCAGTAGTATATCGGTCGGGACTGAAGCTTTCTTT
NA	TRBV20-1	medium-sized	TRBJ2-7	CSASYSADEQYF	TGCAGTGCTAGTTACAGTGCAGACGAGCAGTACTTC
NA	TRBV2	NA	TRBJ1-2	CASRYRSNYGYTF	TGTGCCAGCAGATACAGGTCTAACTATGGCTACACCTTC
NA	TRBV5-1	NA	TRBJ2-3	CASSEGTSDTDTQYF	TGCGCCAGCAGTGAAGGGACAAGCGACACAGATACGCAGTATTTT
NA	TRBV20-1	medium-sized	TRBJ2-7	CSASIPAYSYEQYF	TGCAGTGCTAGCATCCCAGCATATTCCTACGAGCAGTACTTC
NA	TRBV12-3/TRBV12-4	few	TRBJ1-5	CASSLSGDQPQHF	TGTGCCAGCAGTTTAAGCGGGGATCAGCCCCAGCATTTT